Below, 10 T cell receptor beta chains from the same sample are listed, as sequenced in a study of T cell repertoires in cytomegalovirus infection. Each CDR3 protein is one row after TCRdb ran MiXCR on the reads. The repertoire has about 570,000 distinct CDR3 sequences, almost 40% of them found once; the top ten carry 48%. The antigens for these receptors are not known. This specimen was cultured PBMCs, taken from culture after CMV antigen stimulation. The receptors shown here come from a human donor in good health (CMV status not recorded). Some clones in this sample may be carry-over from other donors' samples.

The CDR3 DNA follows: TGTGCCAGTAGTATCGCTAGCGGGCGACTCCGTGGTGAGCAGTTCTTC. It specifies CASSIASGRLRGEQFF. The chain employs TRBV19 and TRBJ2-1; 8 bases are a match to TRBD2. V gave up 3 bases and J gave up 9 bases; unmatched junction bases: 13. CDR1 LNHDA and CDR2 SQIVND come from the germline V gene (reference sequence). This CDR3 has 16 amino acids.

The chain is built from TRBV5-6 and TRBJ2-3, with 9 positions matching TRBD2. V shed 1 base, J shed 0 bases, and the junction held 9 bases outside the gene matches. The CDR3 contains 18 residues. Germline V CDR1 and CDR2: SGHDT, YYEEEE. The CDR3 loop is CASSLLGLAYSSTDTQYF. As DNA, the CDR3 is TGTGCCAGCAGCTTGCTCGGACTAGCGTATTCTAGCACAGATACGCAGTATTTT.

The gene calls are TRBV12-3 or TRBV12-4 and TRBJ1-2, with D unresolved. The length of the CDR3 is 12 residues. V gave up 2 bases and J gave up 6 bases, with 7 bases separating them. The CDR3 spells CASSLSGNGYTF. DNA of the CDR3: TGTGCCAGCAGTTTATCGGGAAATGGCTACACCTTC.

This rearrangement joins TRBV4-3 to TRBJ1-2, with D possibly being TRBD1 (6 bases). The V gene lost 3 bases and the J gene lost 3 bases, with 14 bases spanning the gap. This CDR3 has 15 residues. Germline V gene data show CDR1 as LGHNA and CDR2 as YSLEER. The chain's CDR3 is CASSQVTGGDYGYTF. The CDR3, as DNA: TGCGCCAGCAGCCAGGTGACAGGAGGGGACTATGGCTACACCTTC.

This clonotype was counted only a few times. J is TRBJ1-6 and V is TRBV4-1; tentatively, D is TRBD1 (5 bases). The V gene lost 5 bases and the J gene lost 7 bases, with 15 bases spanning the gap. This CDR3 is built from 15 residues. The germline V gene has CDR1 MGHRA and CDR2 YSYEKL. In nucleotides, the CDR3 is TGCGCCAGCAGCTCCGGGGGGGTGAGGAATTCACCCCTCCACTTT. It encodes CASSSGGVRNSPLHF.

The genes are TRBV10-3 and TRBJ1-3, with 10 nucleotides matching TRBD1. The CDR3 has 14 amino acids. After removal of 10 bases from V and 7 bases from J, the junction contained 10 bases not matched to a gene. Germline V CDR1 and CDR2: ENHRY, SYGVKD. The CDR3 protein is CATRDRGYRNTIYF. In nucleotides, the CDR3 is TGTGCCACCCGGGACAGGGGTTATAGGAACACCATATATTTT.

The V and J genes are TRBV5-3 and TRBJ1-5, with no clear D. TRBV5-3 is identified as an open reading frame with a role that is uncertain. V was cut by 7 bases and J by 0 bases, with 17 bases left in between. There are 16 residues in the CDR3. The CDR3: CARVRPRTNSNQPQHF. The CDR3 DNA reads as TGTGCCAGAGTGAGACCCAGAACTAATAGCAATCAGCCCCAGCATTTT.

The chain uses TRBV5-4 and TRBJ2-7; no clear D. Germline V lookup: CDR1 SGHNT, CDR2 YYREEE (reference sequence). The CDR3 length is 12 residues. V lost 7 bases and J lost 3, with 11 bases in between. CDR3 nucleotide sequence: TGTGCCAGCGGGGAAGACCTCTACGAGCAGTACTTC. It codes for CASGEDLYEQYF.

This clonotype was observed many times. The chain carries TRBV7-9 and TRBJ2-5; unclear D gene. V was shortened by 7 bases and J by 5 bases, with 11 bases between the two germline ends. In germline, CDR1 is SEHNR, CDR2 FQNEAQ (reference sequence). The CDR3 runs 12 residues. The CDR3, as DNA: TGTGCCAGCACTCCCTCGGGCGAGACCCAGTACTTC. This gives the protein CASTPSGETQYF.

The J gene is TRBJ1-4, the V gene TRBV12-3 or TRBV12-4; the D gene is possibly TRBD1 (6 bases). The V gene lost 2 bases and the J gene lost 8 bases, with 12 bases spanning the gap. The CDR3 extends over 14 amino acids. This CDR3 is CASSLSGAWEKLFF. The CDR3 region has the DNA TGTGCCAGCAGTTTATCGGGGGCCTGGGAAAAACTGTTTTTT.